This T cell receptor (beta chain) was captured by sequencing in a study of T cells in Graves' hyperthyroidism and ophthalmopathy. Germline V gene lookup returns CDR1 SGHTA and CDR2 FQGNSA. The V gene lost 3 bases and the J gene lost 4 bases, with 6 bases spanning the gap. This CDR3 comprises 12 residues. Notes on this clonotype: Its antigen remains unidentified.

Study outcomes and limitations: Separating ophthalmopathy from stable hyperthyroidism was achieved by a 13 V-J model.

Authors of the study amplified TCR beta CDR3 regions from RNA transcripts. HTBI primers were used for first-round RT-PCR of the TCR CDR3. TCRdb recomputed calls from the multiplex PCR reads with MiXCR, one row per CDR3 protein. The data hold roughly 500,000 distinct CDR3 sequences, with 35% to 50% observed a single time. Sequencing used peripheral blood or thyroid tissue (not recorded which). The chain has TRBV7-2 and TRBJ1-1; D is ambiguous. This TCR came from an adult woman with Graves' disease, either hyperthyroidism or ophthalmopathy (not recorded which). The CDR3 reads CASSFVVTEAFF. The CDR3 DNA sequence: TGTGCCAGCAGCTTTGTCGTCACTGAAGCTTTCTTT.